The 27 T cell receptor beta chains below all came from one sample that was sequenced in a study of shared clonotypes between healthy human individuals. Only in-frame clones appear in the TCRdb table, and some are missing; sequencing was by immunoSEQ multiplex PCR. This repertoire shows some 1.5 million clones, roughly 96% found once; its top ten account for 0.95% to 1.5%. Sequenced input: naive CD4+ T cells sorted from blood. Subset here: CD45RA+ positively selected. The receptor source for this set is a man aged 30 to 39 in good health.

This clone was detected once. The V and J genes are TRBV7-8 and TRBJ2-5; D not resolved. The CDR3 totals 11 residues. V was clipped by 5 bases and J by 5 bases, with 6 bases between them. Looked up from germline, CDR1 is SGHVS and CDR2 is FQNEAQ. CDR3 nucleotides: TGTGCCAGCAGCGCCGCGGAGACCCAGTACTTC. Its protein product is CASSAAETQYF.

The V gene is TRBV25-1, the J gene TRBJ2-5; D is uncertain. The CDR3 covers 12 residues. Between the trimmed V and J ends, which lost 6 bases and 4 bases, there was a span of 9 bases. CDR1 is MGHDK, CDR2 SYGVNS, per germline. CDR3 DNA sequence: TGTGCCAGCAGCTACCCGGGAGAGACCCAGTACTTC. Protein sequence: CASSYPGETQYF.

CDR3 nucleotide sequence: TGTGCCAGCAGCTTGGAGCGATTCACCGGGGAGCTGTTTTTT. Protein: CASSLERFTGELFF. The V call is TRBV7-3, the J call TRBJ2-2; D not certain. CDR1 is SGHTA and CDR2 is FQGTGA in the germline V gene. CDR3 length: 14 amino acids. V was pared by 3 bases and J by 4 bases, with 9 bases between.

The gene calls are TRBV6-5 and TRBJ1-1; possibly TRBD1 for D (5 bases). The germline V gene has CDR1 MNHEY and CDR2 SVGAGI. The CDR3 is 13 amino acids. V lost 6 bases and J lost 3, with 11 bases in between. The CDR3 loop reads CASSGWGDTEAFF. Here the CDR3 DNA reads TGTGCCAGCAGCGGGTGGGGGGACACTGAAGCTTTCTTT.

The gene calls are TRBV18 and TRBJ2-1; 10 bases map to TRBD1. Unmatched junction bases numbered 10, after V lost 6 bases and J lost 8 bases. CDR3 length: 15 residues. CDR1 and CDR2 (germline): KGHSH, LQKENI. Here the CDR3 reads CASSQGQGGIHEQFF. CDR3 DNA: TGTGCCAGCTCCCAAGGACAGGGGGGGATCCATGAGCAGTTCTTC.

The rearrangement links TRBV5-1 to TRBJ2-1; D may correspond to TRBD1 or TRBD2 (7 bases each). The CDR3 has 16 amino acids. Germline V gene data show CDR1 as SGHRS and CDR2 as YFSETQ. The V gene lost 4 bases and the J gene lost 0 bases, with 14 bases spanning the gap. Here the CDR3 reads CASSRRGDSSYNEQFF. The CDR3 coding sequence is TGCGCCAGCAGCCGACGGGGGGACAGCTCCTACAATGAGCAGTTCTTC.

The V gene is TRBV11-3, the J gene TRBJ2-1; D remains unclear. Germline V gene sequence: CDR1 SGHNT, CDR2 YENEEA. V lost 4 bases to trimming and J lost 7 bases, with 8 bases between them. CDR3 size: 12 residues. CDR3 sequence reads: CASSSYTNEQFF. The CDR3 region has the DNA TGTGCCAGCAGCTCCTACACGAATGAGCAGTTCTTC.

This clone occurred once. The chain uses TRBV18 and TRBJ2-1; D gene ambiguous. CDR1 is KGHSH, CDR2 LQKENI, per germline. Deletions cut 0 bases from V and 1 base from J, with 10 bases between. The CDR3 extends over 16 amino acids. The DNA of the CDR3 is TGTGCCAGCTCACCACCGTGGGGTACGTCCTACAATGAGCAGTTCTTC. It is translated as CASSPPWGTSYNEQFF.

V is TRBV29-1 and J is TRBJ2-1; maybe TRBD2 (5 bases). The V gene lost 4 bases and the J gene lost 2 bases, with 12 bases spanning the gap. Germline V lookup: CDR1 SQVTM, CDR2 ANQGSEA. The length of the CDR3 is 14 residues. The CDR3 DNA is TGCAGCGTTGCTCTAGAGACTACCTACAATGAGCAGTTCTTC. Translating gives CSVALETTYNEQFF.

The genes are TRBV6-4 and TRBJ2-5; D is undetermined. V was clipped by 0 bases and J by 1 base, with 6 bases between them. The V gene's germline CDR1 is MRHNA and CDR2 SNTAGT. This CDR3 has 14 amino acids. The CDR3 DNA sequence: TGTGCCAGCAGTGACTCTAGGACCCAAGAGACCCAGTACTTC. Its translation: CASSDSRTQETQYF.

This chain links TRBV5-6 with TRBJ2-3; TRBD1 aligns across 11 bases. Germline assignment: CDR1 SGHDT and CDR2 YYEEEE. This CDR3 contains 15 residues. J gave up 3 bases and V 4 bases, and 4 bases lay outside the gene matches. CDR3 sequence reads: CASSKDRGLTDTQYF. CDR3 DNA sequence: TGTGCCAGCAGCAAGGACAGGGGGCTTACAGATACGCAGTATTTT.

The chain is built from TRBV7-3 and TRBJ1-3; no reliable D call. In germline, CDR1 is SGHTA, CDR2 FQGTGA. The CDR3 totals 13 residues. V was pared by 4 bases and J by 4 bases, with 8 bases between. CDR3: CASSSILGNTIYF. The DNA of the CDR3 is TGTGCCAGCAGCTCTATACTCGGAAACACCATATATTTT.

Turning to this clone: The sample has other DNA sequences that encode this CDR3 too. The V call is TRBV7-9, the J call TRBJ2-1, with D maybe TRBD2 (6 bases). V was cut by 4 bases and J by 4 bases, with 8 bases left in between. The germline V gene has CDR1 SEHNR and CDR2 FQNEAQ (reference sequence). This CDR3 contains 13 residues. The CDR3 sequence: CASSSGSYNEQFF. The CDR3 DNA reads as TGTGCCAGCAGCTCCGGGAGTTACAATGAGCAGTTCTTC.

The V gene is TRBV5-1, the J gene TRBJ2-2; D uncertain. The CDR3 spans 15 residues. Per the germline V gene, CDR1 is SGHRS and CDR2 is YFSETQ. The V gene lost 1 base and the J gene lost 1 base, with 8 bases spanning the gap. CDR3 sequence (DNA): TGCGCCAGCAGCTTGTTCGGCAAGAACACCGGGGAGCTGTTTTTT. Translation: CASSLFGKNTGELFF.

The V and J genes are TRBV7-3 and TRBJ2-2; TRBD1 matches 8 bases. The CDR3 is 17 amino acids. From germline, CDR1 is SGHTA and CDR2 FQGTGA. The V gene end was trimmed by 5 bases and the J gene end by 1 base; junction bases not matched to a gene: 9. In DNA form, the CDR3 reads TGTGCCAGCAGCCACTTAATAGGACAGGGGAACACCGGGGAGCTGTTTTTT. Its translation: CASSHLIGQGNTGELFF.

This sequence joins TRBV28 and TRBJ1-5, with D uncertain. Germline V gene lookup returns CDR1 MDHEN and CDR2 SYDVKM. V was clipped by 9 bases and J by 4 bases, with 10 bases between them. The CDR3 runs to 12 residues. In DNA form, the CDR3 reads TGTGCCAGTTCGGGTGGGAATCAGCCCCAGCATTTT. As protein: CASSGGNQPQHF.

In the case of this clone: Other DNA variants within this sample encode the same CDR3. The chain links TRBV10-3 to TRBJ1-1; D is ambiguous. V was pared by 0 bases and J by 1 base, with 6 bases between. This CDR3 region has 14 residues. The germline V gene encodes CDR1 ENHRY and CDR2 SYGVKD. DNA of the CDR3: TGTGCCATCAGTGAGTCCGGAGGGAACACTGAAGCTTTCTTT. Its protein is CAISESGGNTEAFF.

This chain links TRBV4-3 with TRBJ2-2; 7 nucleotides match TRBD2. The CDR3 is 15 residues long. Germline CDR1 is LGHNA and CDR2 is YSLEER. V trimming: 3 bases; J trimming: 4 bases; junction bases outside the gene matches: 5. The CDR3 here is CASSHFGRGTGELFF. The CDR3 DNA follows: TGCGCCAGCAGCCATTTTGGGAGGGGCACCGGGGAGCTGTTTTTT.

The gene calls are TRBV5-4 and TRBJ1-1; a possible D gene is TRBD1 (6 bases). CDR3 size: 16 residues. Germline V gives CDR1 SGHNT, CDR2 YYREEE (reference sequence). Trimming removed 4 bases at V and 1 base at J, with 17 bases between. Written as DNA, the CDR3 is TGTGCCAGCAGCCCCACGAGGGGGGGCGGGAACACTGAAGCTTTCTTT. This gives the protein CASSPTRGGGNTEAFF. Using reference TRBV5-4 and TRBJ1-1 for the parts outside the CDR3, the full variable domain is ETGVTQSPTHLIKTRGQQVTLRCSSQSGHNTVSWYQQALGQGPQFIFQYYREEENGRGNFPPRFSGLQFPNYSSELNVNALELDDSALYLCASSPTRGGGNTEAFFGQGTRLTVV.

The genes are TRBV19 and TRBJ1-5; TRBD1 aligns across 11 bases. This CDR3 is built from 17 residues. With V trimmed by 2 bases and J by 10 bases, 13 bases remained unmatched. The germline V gene has CDR1 LNHDA and CDR2 SQIVND (reference sequence). The CDR3 sequence is CASSIFRGQGAYEPQHF. The CDR3 coding sequence is TGTGCCAGTAGTATATTTAGAGGACAGGGGGCCTATGAACCCCAGCATTTT.

DNA for the CDR3: TGTGCCAGCAGGGCCAGCAATCAGCCCCAGCATTTT. This encodes CASRASNQPQHF. This rearrangement joins TRBV28 to TRBJ1-5; D is unresolved. The CDR3 is 12 amino acids. Germline CDR1 and CDR2: MDHEN and SYDVKM. Trimming cost V 6 bases and J 1 base, with 4 bases left between them.

This clone appeared a single time. The V gene is TRBV9, the J gene TRBJ2-3; 12 bases map to TRBD2. The trim removed 4 bases at V and 6 bases at J, leaving 6 bases unmatched. There are 15 residues in the CDR3. CDR1 SGDLS and CDR2 YYNGEE come from the germline V gene. CDR3 DNA sequence: TGTGCCAGCAGCTTTCTAGCGGGAGGGCCGGATACGCAGTATTTT. It yields the protein CASSFLAGGPDTQYF.

This chain uses TRBV28 with TRBJ2-2; 9 nucleotides agree with TRBD2. The V gene's germline CDR1 is MDHEN and CDR2 SYDVKM. There are 15 residues in the CDR3. V shed 2 bases, J shed 7 bases, and the junction held 5 bases outside the gene matches. CDR3 amino acids: CASSLPAGGIGELFF. DNA for the CDR3: TGTGCCAGCAGTTTACCAGCGGGAGGAATCGGGGAGCTGTTTTTT.

Concerning this clone: Other DNA sequences within the sample encode an identical CDR3. The chain is built from TRBV9 and TRBJ2-7, with 12 bases that match TRBD2. The CDR3 has 14 amino acids. Germline CDR1 SGDLS, CDR2 YYNGEE. Trimming took 0 bases from V and 6 from J; bases not matched to a gene: 1. The CDR3 sequence is CASSVGLAGVEQYF. The CDR3 region has the DNA TGTGCCAGCAGCGTAGGACTAGCGGGAGTCGAGCAGTACTTC.

This sequence joins TRBV11-2 and TRBJ2-2, with D perhaps TRBD1 or TRBD2 (5 bases each). V shed 5 bases and J shed 0 bases, with 16 bases lying between them. The CDR3 length is 17 residues. CDR1 and CDR2 from the germline V gene are SGHAT and FQNNGV. The CDR3 nucleotides read TGTGCCAGCAGCCTCCCCCCGGGGCGGGCGAACACCGGGGAGCTGTTTTTT. It specifies CASSLPPGRANTGELFF.

V is TRBV7-2 and J is TRBJ2-2, with D tentatively TRBD1 or TRBD2 (5 bases each). V dropped 5 bases and J dropped 3 bases, with 19 bases sitting between them. This CDR3 contains 17 residues. Per the germline V gene, CDR1 is SGHTA and CDR2 is FQGNSA. Written as DNA, the CDR3 is TGTGCCAGCAGCCCCCAGACGGGCAGGGAGTACACCGGGGAGCTGTTTTTT. It yields the protein CASSPQTGREYTGELFF.

The gene calls are TRBV5-4 and TRBJ2-2, with 12 bases identical to TRBD2. The CDR3 consists of 16 residues. In germline, CDR1 is SGHNT, CDR2 YYREEE (reference sequence). V was clipped by 3 bases and J by 4 bases; unmatched bases: 4. DNA for the CDR3: TGTGCCAGCAGCTCTCGGACTAGCGGGATCACCGGGGAGCTGTTTTTT. Amino acids: CASSSRTSGITGELFF. The complete variable domain, with remaining parts taken from reference TRBV5-4 and TRBJ2-2, reads ETGVTQSPTHLIKTRGQQVTLRCSSQSGHNTVSWYQQALGQGPQFIFQYYREEENGRGNFPPRFSGLQFPNYSSELNVNALELDDSALYLCASSSRTSGITGELFFGEGSRLTVL.